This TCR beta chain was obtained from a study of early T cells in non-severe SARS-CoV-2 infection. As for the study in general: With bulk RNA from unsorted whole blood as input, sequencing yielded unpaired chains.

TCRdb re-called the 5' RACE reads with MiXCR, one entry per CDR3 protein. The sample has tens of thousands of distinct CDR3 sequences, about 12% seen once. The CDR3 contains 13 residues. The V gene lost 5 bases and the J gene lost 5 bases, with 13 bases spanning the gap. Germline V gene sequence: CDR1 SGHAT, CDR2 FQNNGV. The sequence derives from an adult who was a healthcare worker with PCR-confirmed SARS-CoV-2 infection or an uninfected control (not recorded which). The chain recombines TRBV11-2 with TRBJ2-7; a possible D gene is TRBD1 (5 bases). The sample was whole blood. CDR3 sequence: CASSLQVAHEQYF. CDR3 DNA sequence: TGTGCCAGCAGCCTACAGGTCGCCCACGAGCAGTACTTC. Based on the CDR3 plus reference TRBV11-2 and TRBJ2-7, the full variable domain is EAGVAQSPRYKIIEKRQSVAFWCNPISGHATLYWYQQILGQGPKLLIQFQNNGVVDDSQLPKDRFSAERLKGVDSTLKIQPAKLEDSAVYLCASSLQVAHEQYFGPGTRLTVT.